This note documents a single T cell receptor (beta chain) sequence. Its specificity is unknown. Sequencing of TCR beta was performed on blood CD8+ T cells and on blood CD4+ T cells. Negative isolation was applied to CD8+ and CD4+ T cells, and FACS enrichment was applied to TEMRA cells. With 2 bases removed from V and 5 bases from J, the gap between germline ends came to 7 bases. This CDR3 contains 13 residues. Germline loops: CDR1 MNHEY, CDR2 SVGAGI. The sample is drawn from a study of CD8 T cells in Susac syndrome. Broader study findings: That the number of individuals in its TCR sequencing and HLA analysis was relatively small was acknowledged by the study.

When the RNA was reverse transcribed, random hexamers were used with an input of about 0.5 to 1 ug. Multiplex immunoSEQ PCR targeted 54 Vbeta and 13 Jbeta TCR beta segments. MiXCR was run by TCRdb on the immunoSEQ multiplex PCR reads, yielding one entry per CDR3 protein. The table has around 130,000 distinct CDR3 sequences, around 80% seen once; the top ten hold around 0.51%. The chain is built from TRBV6-5 and TRBJ1-5; D unclear. The TCR comes from a human donor with multiple sclerosis. Sequenced sample: CD8+ T cells from PBMCs. CDR3: CASSYRVDQPQHF. The CDR3 DNA sequence: TGTGCCAGCAGTTACAGGGTTGATCAGCCCCAGCATTTT.